This T cell receptor (beta chain) stems from a study of blood T cells in healthy people across ages. Study conclusions and caveats: Among T cells, TCR beta diversity per million cells dropped roughly linearly as age rose. Nothing was known about donor CMV status, and this possibly confounded expanded clonotype changes.

Caucasian, healthy and from Russia, the donors were aged between about 6 and 90. Germline trimming cut 4 bases from V and 0 bases from J; bases unmatched to any gene: 6. The germline CDR1 and CDR2 sequences are DFQATT and SNEGSKA (reference sequence). The CDR3 is 17 residues long. A J-beta primer mix and a sample-barcoded 5' primer were used in a second PCR of roughly 6 to 12 cycles. A tag from a template-switch adaptor with 12 random nucleotides marked each cDNA molecule. TCRdb re-called the 5' RACE reads through MiXCR, storing one row per CDR3 protein. The data hold over 600,000 distinct CDR3 sequences, with about 43% observed a single time. A note on this clonotype: Its antigen remains unidentified.

This chain joins TRBV20-1 and TRBJ2-1; the match to TRBD2 covers 13 bases. This receptor was identified in an elderly man in good health. Sequenced material: blood. The CDR3 bases are TGCAGTGCTACCGGGACTAGCGGGATGAGCTCCTACAATGAGCAGTTCTTC. This translates into CSATGTSGMSSYNEQFF.